This entry lists 19 T cell receptor beta chains sequenced from one sample in a study of early T cells in non-severe SARS-CoV-2 infection. TCRdb redid the calling of the 5' RACE reads with MiXCR, one entry per CDR3 protein. Altogether over 95,000 distinct CDR3 sequences are present, around 16% being singletons, with the ten largest covering over 0.95%. Sequencing input: whole blood. Receptor source: an adult who was a healthcare worker with PCR-confirmed SARS-CoV-2 infection or an uninfected control (not recorded which).

The chain recombines TRBV6-2 or TRBV6-3 with TRBJ2-7; a possible D gene is TRBD1 (6 bases). The CDR3 runs to 15 residues. Germline lookup yields CDR1 MNHEY and CDR2 SVGEGT. The germline V and J ends were trimmed by 5 bases and 0 bases, with 14 bases remaining between them. This chain's CDR3 is CASSPQGLGSYEQYF. The CDR3 DNA reads TGTGCCAGCAGTCCACAGGGATTAGGCTCCTACGAGCAGTACTTC.

Many counts were recorded for this clonotype. This chain connects TRBV10-1 to TRBJ2-1; weak D call: TRBD1 (5 bases). V was pared by 6 bases and J by 6 bases, with 15 bases between. Germline V gene lookup returns CDR1 WNHNN and CDR2 SYGVQD (reference sequence). The length of the CDR3 is 14 residues. CDR3 loop: CASSPTQGTNEQFF. Written as DNA, the CDR3 is TGCGCCAGCAGCCCCACCCAGGGTACCAATGAGCAGTTCTTC.

This clonotype was seen a few times. This chain uses TRBV7-9 with TRBJ2-7; a weak D match, TRBD2 (5 bases). With 4 bases removed from V and 8 bases from J, the gap between germline ends came to 18 bases. The germline CDR1 and CDR2 sequences are SEHNR and FQNEAQ (reference sequence). The CDR3 spans 14 residues. CDR3 coding DNA: TGTGCCAGCAGCTCCTCAGGAGCACCGGGAAAGCAGTACTTC. This sequence encodes CASSSSGAPGKQYF.

This chain connects TRBV7-2 to TRBJ1-1; D remains unclear. The CDR3 totals 16 residues. CDR1 SGHTA and CDR2 FQGNSA come from the germline V gene. Trimming removed 3 bases from V and 3 bases from J, with 17 bases in between. The CDR3 coding sequence is TGTGCCAGCAGCTTCGAGGCAGGTGCGGGCGACACTGAAGCTTTCTTT. Translation gives CASSFEAGAGDTEAFF.

The table lists this clonotype with a few counts. The chain employs TRBV18 and TRBJ1-3; maybe TRBD1 (5 bases). Germline CDR1 is KGHSH and CDR2 is LQKENI. CDR3 length equals 16 residues. V was cut by 1 base and J by 0 bases, with 10 bases left in between. The CDR3 DNA follows: TGTGCCAGCTCACCACGGGAGGGGAGCTCTGGAAACACCATATATTTT. As protein: CASSPREGSSGNTIYF.

This clonotype occurred many times. The CDR3 bases are TGTGCCAGCAGCACTTTGTACGCCGGCACCGGTGATGAGCAGTTCTTC. It yields the protein CASSTLYAGTGDEQFF. This rearrangement joins TRBV12-3 or TRBV12-4 to TRBJ2-1, with unresolved D. Trimming pared 6 bases from V and 8 bases from J, leaving 23 bases between. CDR3 length: 16 residues.

J is TRBJ2-7 and V is TRBV20-1; no clear D. Germline assignment: CDR1 DFQATT and CDR2 SNEGSKA (reference sequence). The CDR3 is 11 residues long. V was cut by 5 bases and J by 7 bases, with 12 bases left in between. Here the CDR3 DNA reads TGCAGTGCTTTGACCGGCTGGGAGCAGTACTTC. The encoded protein is CSALTGWEQYF.

This clonotype was seen just once. Likely a read error: the CDR3 ends without its conserved phenylalanine or tryptophan. The chain has TRBV18 and TRBJ1-2, with 9 bases lining up with TRBD1. After removal of 3 bases from V and 0 bases from J, the junction contained 5 bases not matched to a gene. CDR3 length equals 16 residues. Germline CDR1 and CDR2: KGHSH and LQKENI. The CDR3 region is CASSPGQGRANYGYTL. For the CDR3, the DNA is TGTGCCAGCTCACCGGGACAGGGTAGAGCTAACTATGGCTACACCTTG.

CDR3 sequence reads: CASSWDRNYGYTF. The CDR3 nucleotides are TGTGCCAGCAGTTGGGACAGGAACTATGGCTACACCTTC. This chain joins TRBV7-8 and TRBJ1-2; 8 bases are shared with TRBD1. V lost 6 bases, J lost 2 bases, and 2 bases stayed unmatched. Germline V gene data show CDR1 as SGHVS and CDR2 as FQNEAQ. This CDR3 comprises 13 residues.

This clonotype was seen ten or more times. The chain carries TRBV27 and TRBJ1-6; possibly TRBD1 for D (5 bases). Trimming removed 4 bases at V and 11 bases at J, with 12 bases between. The CDR3 runs to 13 residues. The V gene's germline CDR1 is MNHEY and CDR2 SMNVEV (reference sequence). CDR3 nucleotide sequence: TGTGCCAGCAGTTCGGGGACCCCTACACCCCTCCACTTT. Its translation is CASSSGTPTPLHF.

For this clonotype: A much larger clone lies one base from this, so it may be a read error. This chain connects TRBV6-6 to TRBJ2-1; no clear D. The length of the CDR3 is 11 residues. V was cut by 2 bases and J by 10 bases, with 6 bases left in between. Looked up from germline, CDR1 is MNHNY and CDR2 is SVGAGI (reference sequence). The DNA of the CDR3 is TGTGCCAGCAGTTACGTCAAGGAGCAGTTCTTC. It encodes CASSYVKEQFF.

This clonotype has only a few counts. V gene TRBV25-1 combines with J gene TRBJ2-5; possible D gene TRBD1, 5 bases. The V end was cut by 5 bases, the J end by 4 bases, with 11 bases between. This CDR3 has 13 residues. CDR1 is MGHDK, CDR2 SYGVNS, per germline. CDR3 coding DNA: TGTGCCAGCAGTATCCAGGGTATAGAGACCCAGTACTTC. Its protein product is CASSIQGIETQYF. Full variable domain (missing parts from reference TRBV25-1 and TRBJ2-5): EADIYQTPRYLVIGTGKKITLECSQTMGHDKMYWYQQDPGMELHLIHYSYGVNSTEKGDLSSESTVSRIRTEHFPLTLESARPSHTSQYLCASSIQGIETQYFGPGTRLLVL.

This clonotype was recorded a few times. The chain is built from TRBV30 and TRBJ2-7; the match to TRBD2 covers 12 bases. The CDR3 spans 15 residues. From germline, CDR1 is GTSNPN and CDR2 SVGIG (reference sequence). Losses at the gene ends were 2 bases for V and 4 bases for J; bases not matched to a gene: 6. CDR3 sequence reads: CAWSLLAGGLYEQYF. The DNA for the CDR3 is TGTGCCTGGAGTCTTCTAGCGGGAGGGCTTTACGAGCAGTACTTC. Supplemented by reference TRBV30 and TRBJ2-7, the full variable domain reads SQTIHQWPATLVQPVGSPLSLECTVEGTSNPNLYWYRQAAGRGLQLLFYSVGIGQISSEVPQNLSASRPQDRQFILSSKKLLLSDSGFYLCAWSLLAGGLYEQYFGPGTRLTVT.

The chain recombines TRBV11-2 with TRBJ2-2, with D tentatively TRBD1 (5 bases). V lost 5 bases, J lost 4 bases, and 14 bases lay in between. This CDR3 comprises 15 residues. CDR1 SGHAT and CDR2 FQNNGV come from the germline V gene. The CDR3 region has the DNA TGTGCCAGCAGCAGTGCAGGGAATCTCACCGGGGAGCTGTTTTTT. Its protein is CASSSAGNLTGELFF.

This clonotype was observed a handful of times. The J gene is TRBJ2-1, the V gene TRBV6-5; 8 nucleotides match TRBD2. There are 14 residues in the CDR3. Looked up from germline, CDR1 is MNHEY and CDR2 is SVGAGI. The V and J ends lost 6 bases and 6 bases, in that order; junction bases with no gene match: 7. The DNA of the CDR3 is TGTGCCAGCAGCCCACGGAGCGGGAGCAATGAGCAGTTCTTC. Protein sequence: CASSPRSGSNEQFF.

The chain carries TRBV6-4 and TRBJ2-3, with D possibly matching TRBD2 (5 bases). CDR1 and CDR2 from the germline V gene are MRHNA and SNTAGT. Trimming pared 6 bases from V and 3 bases from J, leaving 13 bases between. The CDR3 loop spans 14 amino acids. The CDR3 bases are TGTGCCAGCAGCCTTGAGAGGGAGACAGATACGCAGTATTTT. Protein product: CASSLERETDTQYF.

This clonotype was seen only a few times. V gene TRBV27 combines with J gene TRBJ1-2; 9 positions match TRBD1. The CDR3 covers 15 residues. Unmatched junction bases numbered 8, after V lost 4 bases and J lost 5 bases. Germline CDR1 MNHEY, CDR2 SMNVEV (reference sequence). In nucleotides, the CDR3 is TGTGCCAGCAGTTACAATACAGGGGGCCATTATGGCTACACCTTC. As protein: CASSYNTGGHYGYTF.

This clonotype came up a few times. The rearrangement links TRBV30 to TRBJ2-2; 13 bases map to TRBD2. Per germline, CDR1 GTSNPN and CDR2 SVGIG (reference sequence). V gave up 4 bases and J gave up 7 bases; unmatched junction bases: 9. The CDR3 has 16 residues. CDR3 sequence (DNA): TGTGCCTGGACCCCGGGACTAGCGGGGAGGATCGGGGAGCTGTTTTTT. This gives the protein CAWTPGLAGRIGELFF.

This clonotype occurred many times. The V and J genes are TRBV10-3 and TRBJ2-1, with a weak D call TRBD2 (6 bases). The germline gives CDR1 ENHRY, CDR2 SYGVKD. The CDR3 spans 13 residues. V was clipped by 2 bases and J by 8 bases, with 10 bases between them. As DNA, the CDR3 is TGTGCCATCAGTGAGGGGGGGAGAGATGAGCAGTTCTTC. Translating it yields CAISEGGRDEQFF.